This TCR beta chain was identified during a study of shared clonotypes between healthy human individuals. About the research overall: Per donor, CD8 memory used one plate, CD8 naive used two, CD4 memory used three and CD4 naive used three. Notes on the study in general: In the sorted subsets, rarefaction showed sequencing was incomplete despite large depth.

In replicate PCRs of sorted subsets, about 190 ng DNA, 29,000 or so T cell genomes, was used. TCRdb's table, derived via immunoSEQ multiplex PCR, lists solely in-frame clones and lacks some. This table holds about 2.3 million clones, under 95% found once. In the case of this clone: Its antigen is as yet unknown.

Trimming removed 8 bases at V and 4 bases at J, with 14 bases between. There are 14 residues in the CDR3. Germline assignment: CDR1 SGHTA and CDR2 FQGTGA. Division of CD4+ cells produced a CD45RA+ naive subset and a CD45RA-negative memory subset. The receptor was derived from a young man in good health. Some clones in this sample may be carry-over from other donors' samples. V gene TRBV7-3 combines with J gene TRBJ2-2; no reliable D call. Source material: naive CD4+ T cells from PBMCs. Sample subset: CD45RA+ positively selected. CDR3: CASSPQVVTGELFF. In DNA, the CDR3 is TGTGCCAGCTCTCCGCAGGTAGTCACCGGGGAGCTGTTTTTT.